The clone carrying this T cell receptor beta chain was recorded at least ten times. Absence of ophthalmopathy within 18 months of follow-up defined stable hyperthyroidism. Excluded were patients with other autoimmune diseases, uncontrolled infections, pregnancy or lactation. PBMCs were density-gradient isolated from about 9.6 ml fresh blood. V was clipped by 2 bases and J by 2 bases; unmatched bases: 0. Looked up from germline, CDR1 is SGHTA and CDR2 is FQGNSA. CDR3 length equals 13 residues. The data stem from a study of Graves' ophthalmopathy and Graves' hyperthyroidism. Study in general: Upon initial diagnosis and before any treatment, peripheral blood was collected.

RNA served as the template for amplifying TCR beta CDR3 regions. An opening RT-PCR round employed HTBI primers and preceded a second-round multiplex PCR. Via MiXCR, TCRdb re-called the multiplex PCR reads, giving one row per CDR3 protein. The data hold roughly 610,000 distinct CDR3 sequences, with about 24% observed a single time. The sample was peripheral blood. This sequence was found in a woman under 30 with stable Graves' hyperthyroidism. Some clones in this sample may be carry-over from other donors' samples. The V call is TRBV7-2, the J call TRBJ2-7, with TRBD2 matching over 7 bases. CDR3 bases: TGTGCCAGCAGCTTACTAGCGGCCTACGAGCAGTACTTC. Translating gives CASSLLAAYEQYF.